Detailed here is one TCR beta chain. This clonotype was recorded a few times. Its antigen target is currently unknown. The germline gene is not matched at one end of the junction; a read error may be the cause. The library was built by means of 5' RACE. The sequencing machine was a NextSeq 500. To allow correction of PCR and sequencing errors, the TCR library protocol tagged every TCR cDNA molecule with a unique molecular identifier. As for the authors' bioinformatics: TCR identification, UMI-based error correction and CDR3 extraction were performed with Decombinator tools. Expanded TCRs were defined as those above a frequency of 2 per 1,000, corresponding to the top 1% of the tumor frequency distribution. Renyi diversity was computed with the R vegan package after each repertoire had been subsampled 100 times to 5,000 TCRs. CDR3 similarity networks were built from amino acid triplet string-kernel similarity, connecting CDR3s with pairwise similarity above 0.82. TCRdb's own reprocessing of the public reads used fastp at Q25 and MiXCR and kept productive beta chains. Every CDR3 protein is listed once, alongside the most common genes and DNA of its rows. TCRdb, not the original authors, processed these V and J calls. The sample table records 30,000 to 45,000 distinct CDR3 sequences; roughly 3% of these occur just once. The ten largest clones take up 30% to 45% of the sample.

This entry belongs to a study of spatial heterogeneity in lung cancer (dated by TCRdb to about 2019). Describing the broader study: Beta-chain transcripts were consistently detected in greater numbers than alpha-chain transcripts, which likely reflected higher beta-chain transcript abundance. TCR alpha and beta repertoires were quantitatively compared across multiple tumor regions, matched nontumor lung and blood in non-small cell lung cancer. Both alpha and beta chains were TCR-sequenced in samples taken at surgery, namely 220 tumor regions, roughly 64 matched nontumor lung samples and roughly 56 PBMC samples. The study linked features of the TCR repertoire to counts of nonsynonymous mutations, which were determined by whole-exome sequencing of tumor tissue. In the raw uncorrected reads, each unique combination of TCR and UMI appeared more than ten times on average.

Taken with the paper, the label for time point translates to: sample taken at primary tumor resection. Donors were some 67 patients with early-stage, untreated non-small cell lung cancer from the lung TRACERx cohort. Without any cell sorting, TCR sequencing was performed on whole RNA extracted either from tumor and nontumor lung tissue or from cryopreserved PBMC samples. Patients were selected for TCR sequencing only if sufficient RNA was available from at least two tumor regions. A lung pathologist reviewed the tumor and adjacent nontumor lung specimens before the specimens were selected. The paper as a whole reports these results and caveats: Additional single-cell paired TCR alpha and beta sequencing was considered necessary to confirm, at a functional level, the hypothesis that regional TCRs recognize regional mutations.

Reading from cysteine to phenylalanine, the CDR3 counts 11 amino acids. Kept here is only the CDR3 DNA, which spans 33 bases and is read in frame from base 1. Via the germline V gene (reference sequence), CDR1 is SGHAT and CDR2 FQDESV. The sample here was normal lung tissue next to the tumor, taken at surgery. The rearrangement joined TRBV11-1 to TRBJ1-1; no confident D gene assignment can be made. This clonotype originated in a male donor with early-stage non-small cell lung cancer. The sequenced DNA is TGTGCCAGCAGCTTTTGGGTAAAGTATCGGTTT. Its protein is CASSFWVKYRF.